This T cell receptor beta chain came from a study of CD8 T cells in ankylosing spondylitis. General study points: Some of the motif variants had earlier been found in reactive arthritis patients' fluid and blood.

At least ten counts were recorded for this clonotype. No antigen is known for it. TCRdb processed the 5' RACE reads anew with MiXCR; each CDR3 protein has one entry. This table holds about 220,000 distinct CDR3 sequences, roughly 25% found once. The sequence derives from a male donor with ankylosing spondylitis or in good health (not recorded which). The sample comprised blood, either unsorted or a sorted T cell fraction (not recorded which).

This CDR3 is CASSVAWTHGYTF. The CDR3 DNA follows: TGTGCCAGCAGCGTAGCTTGGACGCATGGCTACACCTTC. The V and J genes are TRBV9 and TRBJ1-2; D gene unclear. There are 13 residues in the CDR3. Germline CDR1 reads SGDLS; CDR2 reads YYNGEE. The V end lost 0 bases, the J end lost 6 bases, and 9 bases lay between the germline ends.